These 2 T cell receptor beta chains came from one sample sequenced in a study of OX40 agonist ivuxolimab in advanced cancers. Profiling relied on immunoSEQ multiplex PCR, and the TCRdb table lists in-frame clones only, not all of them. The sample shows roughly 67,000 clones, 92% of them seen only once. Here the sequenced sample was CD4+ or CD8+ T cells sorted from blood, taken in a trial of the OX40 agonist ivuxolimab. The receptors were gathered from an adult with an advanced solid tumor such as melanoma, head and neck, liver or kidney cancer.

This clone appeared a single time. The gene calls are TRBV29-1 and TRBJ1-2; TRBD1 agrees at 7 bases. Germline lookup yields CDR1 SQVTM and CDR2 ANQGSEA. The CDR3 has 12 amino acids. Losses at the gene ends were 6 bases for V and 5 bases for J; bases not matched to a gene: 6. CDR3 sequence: CSVRTGPYGYTF. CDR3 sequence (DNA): TGCAGCGTCCGGACAGGACCTTATGGCTACACCTTC.

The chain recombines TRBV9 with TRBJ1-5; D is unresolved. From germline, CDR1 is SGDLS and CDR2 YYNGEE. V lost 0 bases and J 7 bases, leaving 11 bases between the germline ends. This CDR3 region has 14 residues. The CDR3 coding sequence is TGTGCCAGCAGCGTAGCTGTCTCCGGGCAGCCCCAGCATTTT. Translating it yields CASSVAVSGQPQHF.